Listed here are 19 T cell receptor beta chains from one sample, sequenced in a study of blood T cell repertoires in COVID-19. Profiling relied on immunoSEQ multiplex PCR, and the TCRdb table lists in-frame clones only, not all of them. This table has 210,000 or so clones, approximately 85% appearing once. Sample: peripheral blood. These receptors all stem from a woman in her 70s with active or convalescent COVID-19.

The J gene is TRBJ1-2, the V gene TRBV27; D ambiguous. The CDR3 is 13 amino acids. Trimming removed 5 bases at V and 2 bases at J, with 9 bases between. Germline CDR1 is MNHEY and CDR2 is SMNVEV (reference sequence). CDR3 nucleotide sequence: TGTGCCAGCAGTCCCCCAGGAAACTATGGCTACACCTTC. Protein product: CASSPPGNYGYTF.

The V and J genes are TRBV5-1 and TRBJ1-1; 7 bases align to TRBD1. CDR3 length: 16 amino acids. The junction had 14 bases not matched to a gene; V was cut back by 4 bases and J by 5 bases. Germline lookup yields CDR1 SGHRS and CDR2 YFSETQ. CDR3 amino acids: CASSIEPSGGGTEAFF. In nucleotides, the CDR3 is TGCGCCAGCAGCATAGAGCCTTCAGGGGGAGGAACTGAAGCTTTCTTT. The whole variable domain, filled in from reference TRBV5-1 and TRBJ1-1, reads KAGVTQTPRYLIKTRGQQVTLSCSPISGHRSVSWYQQTPGQGLQFLFEYFSETQRNKGNFPGRFSGRQFSNSRSEMNVSTLELGDSALYLCASSIEPSGGGTEAFFGQGTRLTVV.

The chain uses TRBV5-5 and TRBJ2-2; D uncertain. V lost 1 base to trimming and J lost 5 bases, with 6 bases between them. Germline assignment: CDR1 SGHKS and CDR2 YYEKEE (reference sequence). This CDR3 has 13 amino acids. The CDR3 nucleotides read TGTGCCAGCAGCTTGATAGAGACCGGGGAGCTGTTTTTT. It specifies CASSLIETGELFF.

The chain links TRBV5-1 to TRBJ2-7, with a tentative D call TRBD2 (5 bases). CDR1 is SGHRS, CDR2 YFSETQ, per germline. The CDR3 is made up of 14 amino acids. The V end lost 6 bases, the J end lost 2 bases, and 15 bases lay between the germline ends. In DNA form, the CDR3 reads TGCGCCAGCAAAATGGTCACGGGGACCTACGAGCAGTACTTC. This codes for CASKMVTGTYEQYF.

DNA of the CDR3: TGTGCCAGCACTAGGGACAAGACTAACTATGGCTACACCTTC. Protein: CASTRDKTNYGYTF. The V gene is TRBV6-5, the J gene TRBJ1-2, with D perhaps TRBD1 (6 bases). CDR3 length equals 14 residues. The V gene lost 7 bases and the J gene lost 0 bases, with 12 bases spanning the gap. Per germline, CDR1 MNHEY and CDR2 SVGAGI.

V and J are TRBV30 and TRBJ2-1; D gene ambiguous. Per germline, CDR1 GTSNPN and CDR2 SVGIG (reference sequence). Trimming removed 2 bases from V and 0 bases from J, with 5 bases in between. The CDR3 has 13 residues. The CDR3 DNA sequence: TGTGCCTGGAGTCCTAGCTCCTACAATGAGCAGTTCTTC. Translating it yields CAWSPSSYNEQFF.

The V call is TRBV28, the J call TRBJ1-2; 7 nucleotides agree with TRBD1. This CDR3 is 13 amino acids long. The V and J ends lost 9 bases and 7 bases, in that order; junction bases with no gene match: 11. Looked up from germline, CDR1 is MDHEN and CDR2 is SYDVKM. The CDR3 DNA reads TGTGCCAGTACAATCACAGGGGAAGGTGGCTACACCTTC. Amino acid sequence: CASTITGEGGYTF.

The V call is TRBV5-1, the J call TRBJ2-3; 11 bases fit TRBD2. The length of the CDR3 is 14 residues. The germline CDR1 and CDR2 sequences are SGHRS and YFSETQ. Losses at the gene ends were 2 bases for V and 5 bases for J; bases not matched to a gene: 1. CDR3 sequence (DNA): TGCGCCAGCAGCTTTAGCGGGAGGGGAGATACGCAGTATTTT. Translating it yields CASSFSGRGDTQYF.

The V call is TRBV2, the J call TRBJ2-3, with 8 bases matching TRBD1. V shed 8 bases and J 3 bases; nucleotides not matched to a gene: 10. CDR1 is SNHLY and CDR2 is FYNNEI in the germline V gene. The CDR3 is 15 amino acids. CDR3 protein: CASGDRGGPTDTQYF. Here the CDR3 DNA reads TGTGCCAGCGGCGACAGGGGTGGTCCAACAGATACGCAGTATTTT.

The V call is TRBV27, the J call TRBJ1-2, with TRBD1 matching over 7 bases. CDR1 and CDR2 from the germline V gene are MNHEY and SMNVEV (reference sequence). The ends lost 5 bases at V and 7 bases at J; junction bases unmatched: 4. The CDR3 loop spans 12 amino acids. Written as DNA, the CDR3 is TGTGCCAGCAGTAATACAGGGGTTGGCTACACCTTC. This translates into CASSNTGVGYTF.

This chain connects TRBV7-2 to TRBJ2-3, with D unresolved. Trimming cost V 1 base and J 5 bases, with 13 bases left between them. The germline V gene encodes CDR1 SGHTA and CDR2 FQGNSA. The CDR3 runs 15 residues. The chain's CDR3 is CASSLVSEAVDTQYF. The CDR3 nucleotides are TGTGCCAGCAGCTTAGTTTCCGAGGCGGTAGATACGCAGTATTTT.

V gene TRBV7-9 combines with J gene TRBJ1-5, with D perhaps TRBD1 (5 bases). V lost 3 bases, J lost 2 bases, and 14 bases lay in between. This CDR3 comprises 16 residues. Per germline, CDR1 SEHNR and CDR2 FQNEAQ (reference sequence). The DNA for the CDR3 is TGTGCCAGCAGCTTCGGTGCAGGGCCCGGCAATCAGCCCCAGCATTTT. Its translation: CASSFGAGPGNQPQHF.

This rearrangement joins TRBV30 to TRBJ1-5, with D hard to call. V was cut by 1 base and J by 2 bases, with 9 bases left in between. Germline CDR1 reads GTSNPN; CDR2 reads SVGIG (reference sequence). The CDR3 totals 14 residues. CDR3 coding DNA: TGTGCCTGGAGTGCGGGATCTCGCAATCAGCCCCAGCATTTT. Its translation is CAWSAGSRNQPQHF. Based on the CDR3 plus reference TRBV30 and TRBJ1-5, the full variable domain is SQTIHQWPATLVQPVGSPLSLECTVEGTSNPNLYWYRQAAGRGLQLLFYSVGIGQISSEVPQNLSASRPQDRQFILSSKKLLLSDSGFYLCAWSAGSRNQPQHFGDGTRLSIL.

The chain links TRBV20-1 to TRBJ2-1; 7 bases are a match to TRBD2. Germline CDR1 reads DFQATT; CDR2 reads SNEGSKA (reference sequence). J was trimmed by 8 bases and V by 3 bases; bases with no gene match: 16. This CDR3 spans 16 amino acids. CDR3 loop: CSASQRTAGVYDEQFF. CDR3 nucleotide sequence: TGCAGTGCTAGTCAGCGAACGGCGGGAGTTTATGATGAGCAGTTCTTC.

The chain recombines TRBV18 with TRBJ2-1, with TRBD2 matching 12 bases. The CDR3 is 19 amino acids. Germline V lookup: CDR1 KGHSH, CDR2 LQKENI. J lost 2 bases, V lost 3 bases, and 11 bases had no gene match. The chain's CDR3 is CASSPRLAGAPGTYNEQFF. As DNA, the CDR3 is TGTGCCAGCTCACCTAGACTAGCGGGAGCTCCTGGGACCTACAATGAGCAGTTCTTC.

The CDR3 DNA reads TGTGCCAGCAGTTATGTTCCGGGAAGGGAGCAGTTCTTC. Its protein product is CASSYVPGREQFF. This chain joins TRBV6-5 and TRBJ2-1, with a tentative D call TRBD2 (5 bases). This CDR3 spans 13 amino acids. Between the trimmed V and J ends, which lost 3 bases and 10 bases, there was a span of 13 bases. CDR1 and CDR2 from the germline V gene are MNHEY and SVGAGI.

The chain joins TRBV18 to TRBJ2-3; 8 nucleotides match TRBD1. V lost 6 bases, J lost 4 bases, and 9 bases stayed unmatched. The germline gives CDR1 KGHSH, CDR2 LQKENI. There are 15 residues in the CDR3. The CDR3 DNA sequence: TGTGCCAGCTCTCATCAGGGGGCTCTGGCAGATACGCAGTATTTT. It encodes CASSHQGALADTQYF.

The chain employs TRBV18 and TRBJ2-2; 7 bases align to TRBD1. Germline values: CDR1 KGHSH, CDR2 LQKENI. The CDR3 is 18 residues long. With 2 bases clipped from V and 1 base from J, the junction kept 10 bases outside the gene matches. The CDR3 protein is CASSPFRTTGMNTGELFF. The CDR3 nucleotides read TGTGCCAGCTCACCATTTAGAACGACAGGGATGAACACCGGGGAGCTGTTTTTT.

V and J are TRBV6-1 and TRBJ2-7, with D maybe TRBD2 (6 bases). The CDR3 contains 14 residues. Germline CDR1 is MNHNS and CDR2 is SASEGT. V lost 0 bases and J lost 2, with 8 bases in between. The CDR3: CASSEAGGPYEQYF. CDR3 bases: TGTGCCAGCAGTGAAGCGGGAGGCCCCTACGAGCAGTACTTC.